One and the same sample provided the 20 T cell receptor beta chains below, sequenced in a study of T cells in Graves' hyperthyroidism and ophthalmopathy. The investigators amplified TCR beta CDR3 regions from RNA transcripts. First-round RT-PCR targeting the TCR CDR3 was performed with the HTBI primer set. TCRdb re-analysed the multiplex PCR reads in MiXCR, keeping a single row per CDR3 protein. The repertoire holds some 560,000 distinct CDR3 sequences, with around 15% as singletons. The specimen was blood. The receptors come from a woman in her 40s with Graves' hyperthyroidism.

This clonotype was seen at least ten times. V usage is TRBV10-3 and J usage is TRBJ1-4, with D possibly TRBD1 on 6 matching bases. Between the trimmed V and J ends, which lost 3 bases and 4 bases, there was a span of 9 bases. The CDR3 covers 14 residues. Germline V gene data show CDR1 as ENHRY and CDR2 as SYGVKD. Here the CDR3 reads CAISEGQYNEKLFF. CDR3 in DNA: TGTGCCATCAGTGAAGGACAGTATAATGAAAAACTGTTTTTT.

This clonotype has a single count. A much larger clone differs from this one at a single base, so this may be a read error. The chain combines TRBV2 with TRBJ1-4; D gene ambiguous. CDR1 and CDR2 (germline): SNHLY, FYNNEI. The CDR3 is 16 amino acids. For the CDR3, the DNA is TGTGCCAGCGGTGAAATTCAGGCTGCAACTAATGAAAAACTGTTTTTT. This encodes CASGEIQAATNEKLFF. Drawing the rest from reference TRBV2 and TRBJ1-4, the complete variable domain is EPEVTQTPSHQVTQMGQEVILRCVPISNHLYFYWYRQILGQKVEFLVSFYNNEISEKSEIFDDQFSVERPDGSNFTLKIRSTKLEDSAMYFCASGEIQAATNEKLFFGSGTQLSVL.

This clonotype has ten or more counts. This chain joins TRBV3-1 and TRBJ2-3; 7 bases line up with TRBD1. The V segment lost 3 bases and the J segment 6 bases; nucleotides outside the gene matches: 3. CDR1 is LGHDT, CDR2 YNNKEL, per germline (reference sequence). This CDR3 region has 13 residues. CDR3 bases: TGTGCCAGCAGCCACGACAGGGAGGATACGCAGTATTTT. Translated, it gives CASSHDREDTQYF.

This clonotype was counted at least ten times. This chain connects TRBV28 to TRBJ2-7; 11 bases line up with TRBD1. The CDR3 loop spans 15 amino acids. Germline V gene data show CDR1 as MDHEN and CDR2 as SYDVKM. The V and J ends lost 6 bases and 6 bases, in that order; junction bases with no gene match: 10. Here the CDR3 reads CASSRRDRGGFEQYF. For the CDR3, the DNA is TGTGCCAGCAGCCGTCGGGACAGGGGGGGATTCGAGCAGTACTTC.

This clonotype was recorded at least ten times. This rearrangement joins TRBV12-3 or TRBV12-4 to TRBJ2-1; 10 bases fit TRBD1. The CDR3 is 16 amino acids. J gave up 8 bases and V 3 bases, and 10 bases lay outside the gene matches. CDR3 region: CASSLAGTGEFDEQFF. The CDR3 DNA is TGTGCCAGCAGTTTGGCCGGGACAGGGGAGTTTGATGAGCAGTTCTTC.

This clonotype was detected many times. This rearrangement joins TRBV2 to TRBJ2-7, with D possibly TRBD1 on 6 matching bases. Germline-derived CDR1 and CDR2 are SNHLY and FYNNEI. Trimming took 6 bases from V and 3 from J, leaving 9 bases between them. This CDR3 is built from 12 residues. The DNA of the CDR3 is TGTGCCAGCAGCCACAGGGACTACGAGCAGTACTTC. As protein: CASSHRDYEQYF.

The table lists this clonotype with many counts. V usage is TRBV5-1 and J usage is TRBJ2-7; tentatively, D is TRBD1 or TRBD2 (5 bases each). The CDR3 spans 15 residues. Germline values: CDR1 SGHRS, CDR2 YFSETQ. The V end was cut by 4 bases, the J end by 3 bases, with 17 bases between. CDR3 protein: CASSPPAGTFYEQYF. In DNA form, the CDR3 reads TGCGCCAGCAGCCCTCCGGCAGGGACCTTCTACGAGCAGTACTTC.

This clonotype came up many times. J is TRBJ2-7 and V is TRBV2, with TRBD2 matching 9 bases. J lost 2 bases, V lost 6 bases, and 8 bases had no gene match. The CDR3 covers 15 residues. Germline CDR1 reads SNHLY; CDR2 reads FYNNEI. The CDR3 region has the DNA TGTGCCAGCAGGCCTAGCGGGGCCGGTACCTACGAGCAGTACTTC. Translating gives CASRPSGAGTYEQYF.

The V gene is TRBV4-1, the J gene TRBJ1-5, with 9 bases lining up with TRBD1. CDR1 and CDR2 from the germline V gene are MGHRA and YSYEKL. CDR3 length: 16 residues. J was trimmed by 4 bases and V by 0 bases; bases with no gene match: 4. CDR3 amino acids: CASSQDGTGLNQPQHF. The CDR3 DNA sequence: TGCGCCAGCAGCCAAGATGGGACAGGGCTAAATCAGCCCCAGCATTTT.

The genes are TRBV5-5 and TRBJ2-1; 7 bases line up with TRBD1. V lost 3 bases and J lost 3; bases outside the gene matches: 3. The germline V gene has CDR1 SGHKS and CDR2 YYEKEE (reference sequence). The CDR3 extends over 14 amino acids. The CDR3 bases are TGTGCCAGCAGCTCACCAGGGGGCTACAATGAGCAGTTCTTC. Amino acid sequence: CASSSPGGYNEQFF.

This clonotype was counted at least ten times. The chain has TRBV7-2 and TRBJ2-2, with D unclear. Trimming took off 5 bases at V and 4 bases at J, with 11 bases between the two ends. Looked up from germline, CDR1 is SGHTA and CDR2 is FQGNSA. The CDR3 extends over 14 amino acids. The CDR3, as DNA: TGTGCCAGCAGCCCTTATACACCCACCGGGGAGCTGTTTTTT. It encodes CASSPYTPTGELFF.

The chain couples TRBV10-2 to TRBJ2-7; 8 bases are shared with TRBD2. The CDR3 length is 19 residues. Per germline, CDR1 WSHSY and CDR2 SAAADI. V lost 3 bases and J lost 1; bases outside the gene matches: 17. CDR3 protein: CASSEGASGLKGYSYEQYF. The CDR3, as DNA: TGCGCCAGCAGTGAAGGTGCTAGCGGGCTCAAAGGGTATTCCTACGAGCAGTACTTC.

V and J are TRBV20-1 and TRBJ2-7; D gene uncertain. The CDR3 sequence is 11 residues long. The germline gives CDR1 DFQATT, CDR2 SNEGSKA (reference sequence). Between the trimmed V and J ends, which lost 5 bases and 4 bases, there was a span of 9 bases. The CDR3 loop reads CSALSEYEQYF. In nucleotides, the CDR3 is TGCAGTGCTCTATCGGAGTACGAGCAGTACTTC.

This clonotype was picked up many times. One junction end does not reproduce the germline sequence, and a read error may be involved. The CDR3 DNA reads as TGTGCCAGCAGTCCGGGACAGGGGTCCTCCTACGAGCAGTACTTC. As protein: CASSPGQGSSYEQYF. This sequence joins TRBV5-1 and TRBJ2-7, with TRBD1 matching over 10 bases. This CDR3 comprises 15 residues. Germline CDR1 reads SGHRS; CDR2 reads YFSETQ.

This chain connects TRBV4-1 to TRBJ2-1; 7 positions agree with TRBD1. The CDR3 runs 15 residues. Germline V gene data show CDR1 as MGHRA and CDR2 as YSYEKL. The J segment lost 7 bases and the V segment lost 4 bases, leaving 10 bases of the junction unmatched. Written as DNA, the CDR3 is TGCGCCAGCAGCCGTGCCGGGACAGAGACGAATGAGCAGTTCTTC. It encodes CASSRAGTETNEQFF.

The rearrangement uses TRBV3-1 and TRBJ2-2; D is perhaps TRBD1 or TRBD2 (6 bases each). The V gene lost 3 bases and the J gene lost 7 bases, with 12 bases spanning the gap. CDR1 and CDR2 (germline): LGHDT, YNNKEL (reference sequence). The CDR3 extends over 14 amino acids. The CDR3 DNA reads TGTGCCAGCAGCCAGGCAGGGGAGGTCGGGGAGCTGTTTTTT. It yields the protein CASSQAGEVGELFF. Full variable domain (missing parts from reference TRBV3-1 and TRBJ2-2): DTAVSQTPKYLVTQMGNDKSIKCEQNLGHDTMYWYKQDSKKFLKIMFSYNNKELIINETVPNRFSPKSPDKAHLNLHINSLELGDSAVYFCASSQAGEVGELFFGEGSRLTVL.

There are many counts of this clonotype. This chain links TRBV5-1 with TRBJ2-7; D unresolved. Trimming left V 4 bases short and J 6 bases short, with 14 bases between. The CDR3 runs 13 residues. Per the germline V gene, CDR1 is SGHRS and CDR2 is YFSETQ. CDR3 residues: CASSPDGDGEQYF. CDR3 DNA: TGCGCCAGCAGCCCGGACGGTGACGGCGAGCAGTACTTC.

This clonotype appeared many times. V is TRBV29-1 and J is TRBJ2-5, with D uncertain. Deletions cut 3 bases from V and 1 base from J, with 15 bases between. CDR1 and CDR2 from the germline V gene are SQVTM and ANQGSEA. The CDR3 spans 15 residues. In nucleotides, the CDR3 is TGCAGCGTTGAGCCTCCGGGTTTTTTCCAAGAGACCCAGTACTTC. This encodes CSVEPPGFFQETQYF.

The rearrangement uses TRBV4-1 and TRBJ2-7, with D hard to call. V shed 1 base and J shed 2 bases, with 12 bases lying between them. Per germline, CDR1 MGHRA and CDR2 YSYEKL. The CDR3 sequence is 15 residues long. Here the CDR3 reads CASSQVTDLPYEQYF. CDR3 bases: TGCGCCAGCAGCCAAGTGACGGACCTACCCTACGAGCAGTACTTC.

This chain connects TRBV4-1 to TRBJ2-1, with TRBD2 matching over 9 bases. Looked up from germline, CDR1 is MGHRA and CDR2 is YSYEKL. CDR3 size: 15 residues. V trimming: 5 bases; J trimming: 4 bases; junction bases outside the gene matches: 6. In DNA form, the CDR3 reads TGCGCCAGCAGCGATAGCGGGAGAGAATACAATGAGCAGTTCTTC. Its translation: CASSDSGREYNEQFF.